The source of this T cell receptor beta chain is a study of shared clonotypes between healthy human individuals. Study-wide results and limits: The genetic and exposure-history diversity represented was limited by few donors.

About this clone itself: Its cognate antigen is unknown.

The trim removed 10 bases at V and 1 base at J, leaving 19 bases unmatched. Germline CDR1 MRHNA, CDR2 SNTAGT. This CDR3 has 19 amino acids. Sequencing used immunoSEQ multiplex PCR; TCRdb keeps in-frame clones, though not all of them. The sample holds millions of clones, about 92% seen once. The rearrangement links TRBV6-4 to TRBJ2-2; TRBD1 aligns across 9 bases. This receptor was taken from a man between 18 and 35 years old in good health. Some clones in this sample may be carry-over from other donors' samples. The specimen was naive CD4+ T cells from PBMCs. Subset given: CD45RA+ positively selected. The CDR3 region has the DNA TGTGCCATCGAAGTGTGGGGGAGACCGGGACAGGGGAACACCGGGGAGCTGTTTTTT. This encodes CAIEVWGRPGQGNTGELFF.